This T cell receptor beta chain appears in the sequencing data of a study of T cells in Graves' hyperthyroidism and ophthalmopathy. The study's findings and limits: Blood samples included most of the expanded thyroid clonotypes exceeding 0.001.

The CDR3 totals 17 residues. J was trimmed by 5 bases and V by 5 bases; bases with no gene match: 11. Germline V gene data show CDR1 as SEHNR and CDR2 as FQNEAQ (reference sequence). Hyperthyroidism patients were newly diagnosed, had disease duration under 2 months, and were aged 18 to 65 years. The TCR beta CDR3 regions underwent amplification using RNA transcripts as the source. The HTBI primer set was used in a first-round RT-PCR of the TCR CDR3. TCRdb ran MiXCR on the multiplex PCR reads and lists one entry per CDR3 protein. This sample has a few hundred thousand distinct CDR3 sequences, with 15% to 19% found just once. The sample holds many counts of this clonotype. The antigen is not known.

The receptor comes from a woman aged 25 to 39 with Graves' hyperthyroidism. The chain joins TRBV7-9 to TRBJ2-3; 12 bases agree with TRBD2. Sequencing used blood. In nucleotides, the CDR3 is TGTGCCAGCAGCATTTCTAGCGGGAGGGCCGAAGTAGATACGCAGTATTTT. Protein: CASSISSGRAEVDTQYF.